Included here is one TCR beta chain sequence, with context. Its antigen remains unidentified. A multiplex PCR was run with 60 Vbeta primers and 13 Jbeta primers. Using immunoSEQ multiplex PCR, the repertoire was profiled, and TCRdb retains in-frame clones only, with some absent. The sample holds about 98,000 clones; over 65% are singletons and the top ten take under 2%. The sample comes from a study of cytomegalovirus exposure and HLA in healthy donors. The study's findings and limits: Per a later analysis, 15,000 to 20,000 TCR beta sequences showed association with HLA alleles at 0.05 false discovery rate. Across donors, presence/absence analyses took sequencing depth to be roughly uniform.

The CDR3 sequence is 13 residues long. From germline, CDR1 is MNHNS and CDR2 SASEGT. V was cut by 6 bases and J by 8 bases, with 16 bases left in between. The sample taken for sequencing was PBMCs. The source is a male donor in good health and CMV-seronegative. The chain recombines TRBV6-1 with TRBJ1-1, with D unclear. The CDR3 region is CASSAGESREAFF. CDR3 nucleotide sequence: TGTGCCAGCAGCGCCGGGGAAAGTCGGGAAGCTTTCTTT.